This T cell receptor beta chain is from a study of T cell repertoires in cytomegalovirus infection. Trimming removed 2 bases at V and 4 bases at J, with 6 bases between. The V gene's germline CDR1 is SGHKS and CDR2 YYEKEE (reference sequence). This CDR3 has 13 residues. TCRdb processed the reads anew with MiXCR; each CDR3 protein has one entry. The repertoire includes about 230,000 distinct CDR3 sequences, under 25% of them detected once, and 15% to 20% sits in the top ten. The TCR sequence derives from a human donor in good health (CMV status not recorded). Some clones in this sample may be carry-over from other donors' samples. Sequencing input: CD8+ T cells from PBMCs. The chain is built from TRBV5-5 and TRBJ2-2; D uncertain. CDR3 in amino acids: CASSFLATGELFF. The CDR3 nucleotides are TGTGCCAGCAGCTTTTTGGCCACCGGGGAGCTGTTTTTT. The full variable domain, in which reference TRBV5-5 and TRBJ2-2 provide the parts outside the CDR3, is DAGVTQSPTHLIKTRGQQVTLRCSPISGHKSVSWYQQVLGQGPQFIFQYYEKEERGRGNFPDRFSARQFPNYSSELNVNALLLGDSALYLCASSFLATGELFFGEGSRLTVL.